Listed below are T cell receptor beta chains from one sample, sequenced in a study of T cells in Graves' hyperthyroidism and ophthalmopathy. TCRdb re-called the multiplex PCR reads with MiXCR, one entry per CDR3 protein. The repertoire includes 480,000 or so distinct CDR3 sequences, 14% of them detected once, and around 17% sits in the top ten. Sample: blood. The receptors originated from a woman under 30 with Graves' hyperthyroidism. Each CDR3 is given with its conserved first and last residue. The order of the fields is D gene, J gene, V gene, clone size, CDR3 DNA, CDR3 protein. The D gene is left open where the match is weak. The size entry is marked missing in some rows and otherwise reads once, few, many or a size class.

d_gene: NA
j_gene: TRBJ2-1
v_gene: TRBV5-1
abundance: NA
CDR3nt: TGCGCCAGCAGCTTATACTGGGACCACAGCTCCTACAATGAGCAGTTCTTC
CDR3aa: CASSLYWDHSSYNEQFF

d_gene: NA
j_gene: TRBJ1-5
v_gene: TRBV12-3/TRBV12-4
abundance: many
CDR3nt: TGTGCCAGCAGTGCCCGACGGGCGGAATCACGAGATAGCAATCAGCCCCAGCATTTT
CDR3aa: CASSARRAESRDSNQPQHF

d_gene: TRBD1
j_gene: TRBJ1-2
v_gene: TRBV19
abundance: few
CDR3nt: TGTGCCAGTACGACAGGGACAAATGGCTACACCTTC
CDR3aa: CASTTGTNGYTF

d_gene: TRBD2
j_gene: TRBJ2-3
v_gene: TRBV5-6
abundance: many
CDR3nt: TGTGCCAGCAGCTTGGAGGGAGCGGGAACAGATACGCAGTATTTT
CDR3aa: CASSLEGAGTDTQYF

d_gene: NA
j_gene: TRBJ1-3
v_gene: TRBV14
abundance: NA
CDR3nt: TGTGCCAGCAGCCAAGATAGATTGGGGACTGGAAACACCATATATTTT
CDR3aa: CASSQDRLGTGNTIYF

d_gene: TRBD2
j_gene: TRBJ2-3
v_gene: TRBV3-1
abundance: many
CDR3nt: TGTGCCAGCAGCCAGGGGGCTAGCGGGCTGCTGGGGCCTAGCACAGATACGCAGTATTTT
CDR3aa: CASSQGASGLLGPSTDTQYF

d_gene: TRBD1
j_gene: TRBJ1-2
v_gene: TRBV19
abundance: NA
CDR3nt: TGTGCCAGTAACCCGGACAGGGACTATGGCTACACCTTC
CDR3aa: CASNPDRDYGYTF

d_gene: NA
j_gene: TRBJ1-1
v_gene: TRBV27
abundance: few
CDR3nt: TGTGCCAGCAGTTTAGTGGGATGGGGAGTGGACACTGAAGCTTTCTTT
CDR3aa: CASSLVGWGVDTEAFF

d_gene: NA
j_gene: TRBJ2-2
v_gene: TRBV10-3
abundance: NA
CDR3nt: TGTGCCATCAGTGGGTGGGGGGACACCGGGGAGCTGTTTTTT
CDR3aa: CAISGWGDTGELFF

d_gene: NA
j_gene: TRBJ2-7
v_gene: TRBV5-1
abundance: NA
CDR3nt: TGCGCCAGCAGCTCCCAGGGGAGGGACGAGCAGTACTTC
CDR3aa: CASSSQGRDEQYF

d_gene: TRBD2
j_gene: TRBJ2-3
v_gene: TRBV5-1
abundance: many
CDR3nt: TGCGCCAGCAGCCAGGGACTAGCGGCTGGGACAGATACGCAGTATTTT
CDR3aa: CASSQGLAAGTDTQYF

d_gene: NA
j_gene: TRBJ2-1
v_gene: TRBV27
abundance: many
CDR3nt: TGTGCCAGCAGTTATAGCGGTTACAATGAGCAGTTCTTC
CDR3aa: CASSYSGYNEQFF

d_gene: NA
j_gene: TRBJ2-3
v_gene: TRBV7-9
abundance: few
CDR3nt: TGTGCCAGCAGCTTAACCCGACTAGATACGCAGTATTTT
CDR3aa: CASSLTRLDTQYF

d_gene: TRBD2
j_gene: TRBJ2-3
v_gene: TRBV10-1
abundance: few
CDR3nt: TGCGCCAGCAGTGGTACTAGCGCGACCGATACGCAGTATTTT
CDR3aa: CASSGTSATDTQYF

d_gene: NA
j_gene: TRBJ1-2
v_gene: TRBV2
abundance: many
CDR3nt: TGTGCCAGCATCGTCGGCAGGGCTAACTATGGCTACACCTTC
CDR3aa: CASIVGRANYGYTF

d_gene: TRBD2
j_gene: TRBJ2-1
v_gene: TRBV20-1
abundance: many
CDR3nt: TGCAGTGCTAGAGAACGGACTAGCGGTACCTACAATGAGCAGTTCTTC
CDR3aa: CSARERTSGTYNEQFF

d_gene: NA
j_gene: TRBJ2-3
v_gene: TRBV11-3
abundance: many
CDR3nt: TGTGCCAGCACTCCCGGGGCAGATACGCAGTATTTT
CDR3aa: CASTPGADTQYF

d_gene: NA
j_gene: TRBJ1-6
v_gene: TRBV12-5
abundance: many
CDR3nt: TGTGCTAGTGGTCTCGCCGTGACCGGTAATAATTCACCCCTCCACTTT
CDR3aa: CASGLAVTGNNSPLHF

d_gene: NA
j_gene: TRBJ2-3
v_gene: TRBV7-9
abundance: many
CDR3nt: TGTGCCAGCAGTTCAGGGAGCACAGATACGCAGTATTTT
CDR3aa: CASSSGSTDTQYF

d_gene: NA
j_gene: TRBJ2-1
v_gene: TRBV9
abundance: NA
CDR3nt: TGCGCCAGCAGCGCGGGTCATAAAAATGAGCAGTTCTTC
CDR3aa: CASSAGHKNEQFF

d_gene: NA
j_gene: TRBJ2-1
v_gene: TRBV7-3
abundance: many
CDR3nt: TGTGCCAGCAGCTTAGGGTTAGGGGGGAATGAGCAGTTCTTC
CDR3aa: CASSLGLGGNEQFF

d_gene: NA
j_gene: TRBJ1-5
v_gene: TRBV6-1
abundance: many
CDR3nt: TGTGCCAGCAGTGAAGCCCCGACGCCCCAGCATTTT
CDR3aa: CASSEAPTPQHF

d_gene: TRBD1
j_gene: TRBJ2-2
v_gene: TRBV27
abundance: many
CDR3nt: TGTGCCAGCAGTCACGACAGGGGTGCCCTAAGGGACACCGGGGAGCTGTTTTTT
CDR3aa: CASSHDRGALRDTGELFF

d_gene: NA
j_gene: TRBJ1-1
v_gene: TRBV18
abundance: many
CDR3nt: TGTGCCAGCTCACCGGTACAGATGAACACTGAAGCTTTCTTT
CDR3aa: CASSPVQMNTEAFF

d_gene: NA
j_gene: TRBJ2-2
v_gene: TRBV30
abundance: NA
CDR3nt: TGTGCCTGGACCGTCGGCTACTGGTGGGCCGGGGAGCTGTTTTTT
CDR3aa: CAWTVGYWWAGELFF

d_gene: NA
j_gene: TRBJ1-1
v_gene: TRBV6-1
abundance: few
CDR3nt: TGTGCCAGCAGTCGAAGGACCGAGAACACTGAAGCTTTCTTT
CDR3aa: CASSRRTENTEAFF

d_gene: NA
j_gene: TRBJ1-1
v_gene: TRBV30
abundance: NA
CDR3nt: TGTGCCTGGAGTGTTGACAGTCGGTCCGAAGCTTTCTTT
CDR3aa: CAWSVDSRSEAFF

d_gene: NA
j_gene: TRBJ2-7
v_gene: TRBV19
abundance: few
CDR3nt: TGTGCCAGTAGTACCCTACAGAACGAGCAGTACTTC
CDR3aa: CASSTLQNEQYF

d_gene: NA
j_gene: TRBJ2-7
v_gene: TRBV5-1
abundance: many
CDR3nt: TGCGCCAGCAGCTTGGACTGGTCCAGGTCCTCCTACGAGCAGTACTTC
CDR3aa: CASSLDWSRSSYEQYF